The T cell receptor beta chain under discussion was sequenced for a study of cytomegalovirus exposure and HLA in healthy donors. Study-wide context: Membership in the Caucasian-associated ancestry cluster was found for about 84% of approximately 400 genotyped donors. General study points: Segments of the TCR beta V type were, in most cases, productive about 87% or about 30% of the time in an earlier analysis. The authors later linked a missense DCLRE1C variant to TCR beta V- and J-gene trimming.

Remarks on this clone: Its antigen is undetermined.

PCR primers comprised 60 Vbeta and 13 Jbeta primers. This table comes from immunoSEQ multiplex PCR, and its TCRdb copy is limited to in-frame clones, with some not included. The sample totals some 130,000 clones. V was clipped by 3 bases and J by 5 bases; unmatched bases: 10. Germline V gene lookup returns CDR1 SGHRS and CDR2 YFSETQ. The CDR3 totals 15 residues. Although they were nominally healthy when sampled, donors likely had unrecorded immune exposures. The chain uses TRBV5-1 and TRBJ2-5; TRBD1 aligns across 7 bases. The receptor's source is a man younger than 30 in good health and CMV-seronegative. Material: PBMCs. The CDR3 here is CASSSGGHDMETQYF. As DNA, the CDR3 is TGCGCCAGCAGCTCAGGGGGACATGATATGGAGACCCAGTACTTC.